This T cell receptor beta chain was identified during a study of blood T cell repertoires in COVID-19. Study-level background: Spain, Italy and the United States supplied samples that represented acute and convalescent COVID-19. PBMCs, B-cell-depleted T cells, or T cells were the source of the cDNA or gDNA that made up the material.

Per the study methods: Scientists estimated how many nucleated cells there were by amplifying reference gene primers. This table comes from immunoSEQ multiplex PCR, and its TCRdb copy is limited to in-frame clones, with some not included. That table supplies the V and J calls and clone size; D and trimming were determined from the DNA. In the table there are about 80,000 clones, around 78% of which are singletons. The sequence was collected from a human donor in a cohort sampled during active COVID-19. Sequencing was performed on peripheral blood.

The CDR3 DNA reads as TGTGCCAGCAGTTTTGACTCCTCTGGGGCCAACGTCCTGACTTTC. This encodes CASSFDSSGANVLTF. V and J are TRBV6-5 and TRBJ2-6; D is uncertain. Germline V gene lookup returns CDR1 MNHEY and CDR2 SVGAGI. The CDR3 totals 15 residues. V lost 4 bases and J 0 bases, leaving 7 bases between the germline ends.